This T cell receptor (beta chain) appears in the sequencing data of a study of beta chain features in type 1 diabetes. Since all of the isolated RNA was reverse transcribed, expressed TCRB transcripts were what got sequenced. Generated by immunoSEQ multiplex PCR, the TCRdb table keeps only in-frame clones and is missing some. The sample includes a few hundred thousand clones, approximately 30% of them seen just once. Trimming shortened V by 2 bases and J by 0 bases, and 11 bases separated the two germline ends. Looked up from germline, CDR1 is SGHTA and CDR2 is FQGNSA. This CDR3 has 16 amino acids. Sequenced input: naive CD4+ T cells from blood. The TCR was taken from a man between 18 and 29 years old in good health. The chain carries TRBV7-2 and TRBJ2-1, with D perhaps given as TRBD1 or TRBD2 (5 bases each). Here the CDR3 DNA reads TGTGCCAGCAGCTTAATGGGGGAAAGCTCCTACAATGAGCAGTTCTTC. Residues: CASSLMGESSYNEQFF.